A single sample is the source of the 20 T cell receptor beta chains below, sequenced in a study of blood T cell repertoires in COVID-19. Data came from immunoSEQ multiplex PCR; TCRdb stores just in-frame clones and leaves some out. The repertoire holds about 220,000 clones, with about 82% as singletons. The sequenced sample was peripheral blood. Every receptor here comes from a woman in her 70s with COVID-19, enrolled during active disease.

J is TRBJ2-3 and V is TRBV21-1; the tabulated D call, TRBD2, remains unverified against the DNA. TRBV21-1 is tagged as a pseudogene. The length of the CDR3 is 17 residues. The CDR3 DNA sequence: TGTGCCACCAGACAGGGATCTAGCGGGGGGACCACAGATACGCAGTATTTT. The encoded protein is CATRQGSSGGTTDTQYF.

The CDR3 DNA follows: TGTGCCACCAGCAGTAGTGAACTCCGAACCTACGACGAGCAGTACTTC. Amino acids: CATSSSELRTYDEQYF. The chain has TRBV15 and TRBJ2-7, with D uncertain. With 3 bases removed from V and 5 bases from J, the gap between germline ends came to 20 bases. CDR3 length: 16 residues. Germline CDR1 LNHNV, CDR2 YYDKDF (reference sequence).

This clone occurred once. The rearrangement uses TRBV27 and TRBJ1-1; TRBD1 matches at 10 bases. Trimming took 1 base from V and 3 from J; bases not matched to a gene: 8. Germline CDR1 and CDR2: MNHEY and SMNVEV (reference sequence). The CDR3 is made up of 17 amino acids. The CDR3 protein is CASSLWGTGVSDTEAFF. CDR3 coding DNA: TGTGCCAGCAGTTTATGGGGGACAGGGGTCTCGGACACTGAAGCTTTCTTT.

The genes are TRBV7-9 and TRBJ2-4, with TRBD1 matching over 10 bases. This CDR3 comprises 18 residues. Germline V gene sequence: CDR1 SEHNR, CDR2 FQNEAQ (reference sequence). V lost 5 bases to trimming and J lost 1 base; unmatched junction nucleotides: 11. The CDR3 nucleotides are TGTGCCAGCAGCCGATTAACGACAGGGGGCATCGCCAAAAACATTCAGTACTTC. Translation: CASSRLTTGGIAKNIQYF.

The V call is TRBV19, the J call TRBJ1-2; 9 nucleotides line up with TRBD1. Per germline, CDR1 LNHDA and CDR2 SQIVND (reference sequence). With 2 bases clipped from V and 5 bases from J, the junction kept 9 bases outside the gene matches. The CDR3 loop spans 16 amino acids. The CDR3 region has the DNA TGTGCCAGTAGTATAATCCGGGACAGGGCGGGATATGGCTACACCTTC. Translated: CASSIIRDRAGYGYTF.

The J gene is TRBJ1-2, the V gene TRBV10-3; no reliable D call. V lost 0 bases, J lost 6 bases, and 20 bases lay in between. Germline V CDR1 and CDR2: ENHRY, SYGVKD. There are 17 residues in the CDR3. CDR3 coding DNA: TGTGCCATCAGTGAGTCCGCGACTTTCCTGAGTTCGAATGGCTACACCTTC. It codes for CAISESATFLSSNGYTF.

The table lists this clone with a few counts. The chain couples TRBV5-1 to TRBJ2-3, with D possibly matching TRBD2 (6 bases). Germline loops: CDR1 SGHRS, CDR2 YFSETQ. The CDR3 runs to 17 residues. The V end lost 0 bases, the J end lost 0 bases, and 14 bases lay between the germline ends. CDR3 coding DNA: TGCGCCAGCAGCTTGGGGGAGGCGAATCCTAGCACAGATACGCAGTATTTT. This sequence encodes CASSLGEANPSTDTQYF. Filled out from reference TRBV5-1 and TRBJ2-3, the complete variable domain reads KAGVTQTPRYLIKTRGQQVTLSCSPISGHRSVSWYQQTPGQGLQFLFEYFSETQRNKGNFPGRFSGRQFSNSRSEMNVSTLELGDSALYLCASSLGEANPSTDTQYFGPGTRLTVL.

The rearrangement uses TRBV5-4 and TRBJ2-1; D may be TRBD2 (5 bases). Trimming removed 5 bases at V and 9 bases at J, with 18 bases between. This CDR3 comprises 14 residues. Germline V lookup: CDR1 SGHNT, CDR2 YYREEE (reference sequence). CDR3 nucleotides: TGTGCCAGCAGATCGGGATGGACTTTCGGTGAGCAGTTCTTC. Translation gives CASRSGWTFGEQFF. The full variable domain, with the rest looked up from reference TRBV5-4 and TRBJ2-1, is ETGVTQSPTHLIKTRGQQVTLRCSSQSGHNTVSWYQQALGQGPQFIFQYYREEENGRGNFPPRFSGLQFPNYSSELNVNALELDDSALYLCASRSGWTFGEQFFGPGTRLTVL.

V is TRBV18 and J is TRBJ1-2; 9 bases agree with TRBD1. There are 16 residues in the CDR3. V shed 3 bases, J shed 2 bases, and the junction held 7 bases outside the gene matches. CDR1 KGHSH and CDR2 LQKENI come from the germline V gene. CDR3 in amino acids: CASSPWTGEGNYGYTF. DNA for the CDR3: TGTGCCAGCTCACCTTGGACAGGGGAGGGCAACTATGGCTACACCTTC.

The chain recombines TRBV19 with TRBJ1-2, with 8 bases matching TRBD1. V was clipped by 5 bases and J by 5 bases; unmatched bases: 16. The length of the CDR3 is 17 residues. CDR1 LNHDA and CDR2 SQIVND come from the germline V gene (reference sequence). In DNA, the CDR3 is TGTGCCAGTAGTTCCAAAACGACAGGGGAAGGGAGTTATGGCTACACCTTC. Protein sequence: CASSSKTTGEGSYGYTF.

The CDR3 nucleotides are TGTGCCAGCAGATATGAGAGGGATACTGAAGCTTTCTTT. The encoded protein is CASRYERDTEAFF. The chain has TRBV12-3 or TRBV12-4 and TRBJ1-1; D gene uncertain. Trimming left V 6 bases short and J 5 bases short, with 13 bases between. This CDR3 is built from 13 residues.

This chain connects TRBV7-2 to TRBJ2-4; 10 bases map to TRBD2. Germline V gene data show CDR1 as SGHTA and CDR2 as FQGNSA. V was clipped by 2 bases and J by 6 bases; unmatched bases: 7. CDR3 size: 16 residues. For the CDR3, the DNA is TGTGCCAGCAGCTTACGGCAAACTAGCGGGATAAACATTCAGTACTTC. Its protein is CASSLRQTSGINIQYF.

The DNA for the CDR3 is TGTGCCAGCAGCCAGACTAACTATGGCTACACCTTC. Translating gives CASSQTNYGYTF. The chain links TRBV11-3 to TRBJ1-2, with D uncertain. The CDR3 totals 12 residues. From germline, CDR1 is SGHNT and CDR2 YENEEA. V gave up 5 bases and J gave up 0 bases, with 4 bases separating them. Full variable domain (missing parts from reference TRBV11-3 and TRBJ1-2): EAGVVQSPRYKIIEKKQPVAFWCNPISGHNTLYWYLQNLGQGPELLIRYENEEAVDDSQLPKDRFSAERLKGVDSTLKIQPAELGDSAVYLCASSQTNYGYTFGSGTRLTVV.

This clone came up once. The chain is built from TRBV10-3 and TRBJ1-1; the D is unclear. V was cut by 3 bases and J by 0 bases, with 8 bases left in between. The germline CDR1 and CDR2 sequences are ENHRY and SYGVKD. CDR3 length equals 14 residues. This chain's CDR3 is CAISEGGLNTEAFF. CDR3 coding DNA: TGTGCCATCAGTGAAGGAGGTTTGAACACTGAAGCTTTCTTT.

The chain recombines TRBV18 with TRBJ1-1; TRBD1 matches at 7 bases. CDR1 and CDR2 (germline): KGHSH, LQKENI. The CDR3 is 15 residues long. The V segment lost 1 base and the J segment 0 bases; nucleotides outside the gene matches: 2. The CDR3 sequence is CASSPRGQLNTEAFF. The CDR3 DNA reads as TGTGCCAGCTCACCACGGGGACAGTTGAACACTGAAGCTTTCTTT.

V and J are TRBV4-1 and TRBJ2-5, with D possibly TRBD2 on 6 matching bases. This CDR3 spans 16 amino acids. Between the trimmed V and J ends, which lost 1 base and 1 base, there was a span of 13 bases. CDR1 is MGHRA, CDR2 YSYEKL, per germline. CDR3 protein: CASSQGNGRVQETQYF. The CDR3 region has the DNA TGCGCCAGCAGCCAAGGAAACGGGAGAGTCCAAGAGACCCAGTACTTC.

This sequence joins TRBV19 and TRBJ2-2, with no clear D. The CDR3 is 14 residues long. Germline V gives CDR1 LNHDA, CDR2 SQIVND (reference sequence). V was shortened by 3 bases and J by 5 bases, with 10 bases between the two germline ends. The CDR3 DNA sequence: TGTGCCAGTAGTATTGTGACGAGGACCGGGGAGCTGTTTTTT. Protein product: CASSIVTRTGELFF. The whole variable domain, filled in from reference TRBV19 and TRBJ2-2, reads DGGITQSPKYLFRKEGQNVTLSCEQNLNHDAMYWYRQDPGQGLRLIYYSQIVNDFQKGDIAEGYSVSREKKESFPLTVTSAQKNPTAFYLCASSIVTRTGELFFGEGSRLTVL.

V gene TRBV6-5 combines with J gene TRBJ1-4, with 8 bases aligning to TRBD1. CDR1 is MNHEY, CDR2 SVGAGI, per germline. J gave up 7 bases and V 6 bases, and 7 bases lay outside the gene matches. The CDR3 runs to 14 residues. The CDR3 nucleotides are TGTGCCAGCAGACCCACAGGGGGGTTTGAAAAACTGTTTTTT. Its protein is CASRPTGGFEKLFF.

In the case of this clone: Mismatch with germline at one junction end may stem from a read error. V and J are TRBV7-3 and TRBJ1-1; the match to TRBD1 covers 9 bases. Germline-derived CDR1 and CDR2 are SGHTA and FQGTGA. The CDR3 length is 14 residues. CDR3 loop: CASSSDRGNTEVFF. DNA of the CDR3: TGTGCCAGCAGTTCCGACAGGGGGAACACTGAAGTTTTCTTT. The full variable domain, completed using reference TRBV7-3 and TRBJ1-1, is GAGVSQTPSNKVTEKGKYVELRCDPISGHTALYWYRQSLGQGPEFLIYFQGTGAADDSGLPNDRFFAVRPEGSVSTLKIQRTERGDSAVYLCASSSDRGNTEVFFGQGTRLTVV.

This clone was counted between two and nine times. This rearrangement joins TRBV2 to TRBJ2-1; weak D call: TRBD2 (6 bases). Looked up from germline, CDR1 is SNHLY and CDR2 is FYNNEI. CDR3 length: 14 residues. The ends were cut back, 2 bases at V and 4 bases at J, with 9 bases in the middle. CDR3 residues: CASSEPLAYNEQFF. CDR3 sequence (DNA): TGTGCCAGCAGTGAACCCCTAGCGTACAATGAGCAGTTCTTC.